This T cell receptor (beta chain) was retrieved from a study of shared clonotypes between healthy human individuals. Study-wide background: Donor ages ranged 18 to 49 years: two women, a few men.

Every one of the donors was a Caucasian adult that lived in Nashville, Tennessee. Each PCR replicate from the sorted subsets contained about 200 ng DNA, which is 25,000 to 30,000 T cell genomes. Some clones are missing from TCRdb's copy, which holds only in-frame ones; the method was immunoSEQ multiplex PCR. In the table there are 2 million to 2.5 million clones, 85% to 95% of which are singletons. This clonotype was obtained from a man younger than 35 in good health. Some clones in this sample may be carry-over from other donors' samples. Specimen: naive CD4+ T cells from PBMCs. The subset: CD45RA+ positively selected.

The CDR3 loop is CASRTFYRLAGGSYNEQFF. The CDR3 bases are TGTGCCAGCAGGACATTTTACCGACTAGCGGGCGGCTCCTACAATGAGCAGTTCTTC. V and J are TRBV27 and TRBJ2-1, with 10 bases aligning to TRBD2. This CDR3 contains 19 residues. Germline loops: CDR1 MNHEY, CDR2 SMNVEV (reference sequence). After removal of 6 bases from V and 0 bases from J, the junction contained 14 bases not matched to a gene.